The 19 T cell receptor beta chains below come from one sample, sequenced in a study of blood T cell repertoires in COVID-19. TCRdb's copy holds only in-frame clones and misses some; the assay was immunoSEQ multiplex PCR. The sample includes roughly 250,000 clones, 87% of them seen just once. Sequencing used PBMCs or T cells enriched from blood (not recorded which). The receptors come from a woman under 40 with acute COVID-19.

CDR3 region: CASSDRRTSGGHTDTQYF. CDR3 bases: TGTGCCAGCAGTGACCGCAGGACTAGCGGGGGGCACACAGATACGCAGTATTTT. V and J are TRBV6-1 and TRBJ2-3, with TRBD2 identical over 14 bases. Germline V gene sequence: CDR1 MNHNS, CDR2 SASEGT. This CDR3 comprises 18 residues. J gave up 2 bases and V 3 bases, and 7 bases lay outside the gene matches.

The genes are TRBV5-5 and TRBJ1-6, with D perhaps TRBD1 (5 bases). Trimming left V 5 bases short and J 0 bases short, with 12 bases between. Germline V lookup: CDR1 SGHKS, CDR2 YYEKEE (reference sequence). The CDR3 loop spans 16 amino acids. Here the CDR3 DNA reads TGTGCCAGCAGTTTCAGGGAAAGCTCCTATAATTCACCCCTCCACTTT. Its translation is CASSFRESSYNSPLHF.

The chain has TRBV5-6 and TRBJ1-2; D is unresolved. Germline CDR1 reads SGHDT; CDR2 reads YYEEEE. Between the trimmed V and J ends, which lost 4 bases and 0 bases, there was a span of 16 bases. The CDR3 length is 16 residues. CDR3 sequence (DNA): TGTGCCAGCAGCACCTGGGCAGATCCCTCTAACTATGGCTACACCTTC. Its protein is CASSTWADPSNYGYTF.

This chain uses TRBV15 with TRBJ2-1; 11 positions match TRBD2. CDR1 is LNHNV, CDR2 YYDKDF, per germline (reference sequence). The CDR3 has 16 residues. Unmatched junction bases numbered 3, after V lost 5 bases and J lost 0 bases. This CDR3 reads CATSLAGGSSYNEQFF. The CDR3 DNA sequence: TGTGCCACCAGCTTAGCGGGGGGGAGCTCCTACAATGAGCAGTTCTTC.

V gene TRBV28 combines with J gene TRBJ2-5, with 9 nucleotides matching TRBD2. CDR3 size: 16 residues. V gave up 5 bases and J gave up 5 bases; unmatched junction bases: 12. CDR1 MDHEN and CDR2 SYDVKM come from the germline V gene. The CDR3 DNA sequence: TGTGCCAGCAGTCGACGGGAGGCGGGAGGGCAGGAGACCCAGTACTTC. Its translation: CASSRREAGGQETQYF. Based on the CDR3 plus reference TRBV28 and TRBJ2-5, the full variable domain is DVKVTQSSRYLVKRTGEKVFLECVQDMDHENMFWYRQDPGLGLRLIYFSYDVKMKEKGDIPEGYSVSREKKERFSLILESASTNQTSMYLCASSRREAGGQETQYFGPGTRLLVL.

This rearrangement joins TRBV7-9 to TRBJ1-4, with 8 bases that match TRBD1. Trimming took 2 bases from V and 5 from J; bases not matched to a gene: 4. The CDR3 extends over 15 amino acids. Germline V gene lookup returns CDR1 SEHNR and CDR2 FQNEAQ (reference sequence). The CDR3 nucleotides read TGTGCCAGCAGCTTACAGGGGGCTGACAATGAAAAACTGTTTTTT. Amino acids: CASSLQGADNEKLFF.

The chain employs TRBV12-3 or TRBV12-4 and TRBJ1-2; D call uncertain. Trimming removed 6 bases from V and 1 base from J, with 6 bases in between. This CDR3 is built from 12 residues. The CDR3 sequence is CASSPVNYGYTF. In nucleotides, the CDR3 is TGTGCCAGCAGCCCAGTTAACTATGGCTACACCTTC.

The chain joins TRBV7-2 to TRBJ2-7; 12 nucleotides agree with TRBD1. The germline gives CDR1 SGHTA, CDR2 FQGNSA. This CDR3 has 16 residues. V shed 5 bases and J 6 bases; nucleotides not matched to a gene: 11. CDR3 nucleotides: TGTGCCAGCAGCCGTGAGGGGACAGGGGGCTTTCCCGAGCAGTACTTC. Protein: CASSREGTGGFPEQYF.

This clone was detected once. The V gene is TRBV5-1, the J gene TRBJ2-1, with 7 bases identical to TRBD2. Germline V lookup: CDR1 SGHRS, CDR2 YFSETQ. CDR3 length: 12 residues. After removal of 5 bases from V and 10 bases from J, the junction contained 6 bases not matched to a gene. The CDR3: CASRAPGGEQFF. The CDR3, as DNA: TGCGCCAGCAGGGCCCCGGGAGGAGAGCAGTTCTTC.

This clone was seen a single time. This sequence joins TRBV3-1 (or the pseudogene TRBV3-2) and TRBJ1-3; 7 nucleotides align to TRBD1. V gave up 0 bases and J gave up 3 bases; unmatched junction bases: 5. This CDR3 comprises 16 residues. The germline CDR1 and CDR2 sequences are LGHDT and YNNKEL (reference sequence). The CDR3 bases are TGTGCCAGCAGCCAAGATCGAAACAGGGGTGGAAACACCATATATTTT. This encodes CASSQDRNRGGNTIYF.

As concerns this clone: A read error may account for a junction end that differs from germline. J is TRBJ2-3 and V is TRBV7-7, with D possibly called TRBD1 or TRBD2 (5 bases each). Germline V gives CDR1 SSHAT, CDR2 FNYEAQ (reference sequence). The CDR3 has 14 amino acids. The CDR3, as DNA: TGTGCTAGCAGCTTAGAGGGGAGCACAGATACGCAGTATTTT. It specifies CASSLEGSTDTQYF.

The chain uses TRBV28 and TRBJ2-1; D is uncertain. Germline CDR1 reads MDHEN; CDR2 reads SYDVKM. Trimming removed 3 bases at V and 12 bases at J, with 15 bases between. The CDR3 length is 13 residues. CDR3 DNA sequence: TGTGCCAGCAGTTTCGAGGCAACCCCACGGCAGTTCTTC. It translates to CASSFEATPRQFF.

V is TRBV7-9 and J is TRBJ1-1; D is unresolved. Trimming stripped 5 bases from V and 2 bases from J, with 12 bases between. Per germline, CDR1 SEHNR and CDR2 FQNEAQ (reference sequence). The CDR3 is 14 residues long. The CDR3 bases are TGTGCCAGCAGCCCAACGGGGTCAAACACTGAAGCTTTCTTT. Its protein is CASSPTGSNTEAFF.

This sequence joins TRBV28 and TRBJ1-6; D is ambiguous. CDR1 is MDHEN and CDR2 is SYDVKM in the germline V gene. V was trimmed by 3 bases and J by 9 bases, leaving 9 bases between them. This CDR3 has 13 amino acids. CDR3 residues: CASSFGQFSPLHF. The DNA of the CDR3 is TGTGCCAGCAGTTTTGGGCAGTTTTCACCCCTCCACTTT.

The rearrangement joins TRBV27 to TRBJ2-1; TRBD2 agrees at 16 bases. This CDR3 spans 18 amino acids. Losses at the gene ends were 0 bases for V and 9 bases for J; bases not matched to a gene: 8. The germline CDR1 and CDR2 sequences are MNHEY and SMNVEV (reference sequence). The CDR3 protein is CASSLSAGTSGRAGEQFF. The DNA for the CDR3 is TGTGCCAGCAGTTTATCAGCCGGGACTAGCGGGAGGGCGGGTGAGCAGTTCTTC.

The chain recombines TRBV9 with TRBJ2-7, with 9 bases that match TRBD2. Germline-derived CDR1 and CDR2 are SGDLS and YYNGEE. Germline trimming cut 0 bases from V and 3 bases from J; bases unmatched to any gene: 4. The CDR3 covers 15 residues. In DNA form, the CDR3 reads TGTGCCAGCAGCGTAGTTGCGGGAGGGAGCTACGAGCAGTACTTC. This codes for CASSVVAGGSYEQYF.

V is TRBV28 and J is TRBJ2-2; TRBD2 matches 12 bases. CDR1 is MDHEN and CDR2 is SYDVKM in the germline V gene. V was pared by 10 bases and J by 3 bases, with 3 bases of the junction left unmatched. The CDR3 consists of 14 residues. The CDR3 spells CATRLAGDTGELFF. The CDR3 DNA follows: TGTGCCACCCGACTAGCGGGAGACACCGGGGAGCTGTTTTTT.

J is TRBJ1-4 and V is TRBV5-8; the D is unclear. The CDR3 contains 14 residues. Germline lookup yields CDR1 SGHTS and CDR2 YDEGEE. The V end was cut by 2 bases, the J end by 8 bases, with 13 bases between. The CDR3 spells CASSLVSPGEKLFF. The CDR3 DNA reads as TGTGCCAGCAGCTTAGTCTCCCCGGGGGAAAAACTGTTTTTT.

This chain links TRBV7-8 with TRBJ2-6; maybe TRBD2 (7 bases). Trimming cost V 6 bases and J 4 bases, with 22 bases left between them. The CDR3 is 18 residues long. Per the germline V gene, CDR1 is SGHVS and CDR2 is FQNEAQ. The CDR3 DNA reads as TGTGCCAGCAGTCCTCGGGTGGGAGGGGGAAAAGGGGCCAACGTCCTGACTTTC. Its protein is CASSPRVGGGKGANVLTF. The complete variable domain, with remaining parts taken from reference TRBV7-8 and TRBJ2-6, reads GAGVSQSPRYKVAKRGQDVALRCDPISGHVSLFWYQQALGQGPEFLTYFQNEAQLDKSGLPSDRFFAERPEGSVSTLKIQRTQQEDSAVYLCASSPRVGGGKGANVLTFGAGSRLTVL.